Sequencing of this T cell receptor (beta chain) was carried out in a study of post-analysis software for immune sequencing data. General study points: Relative to controls, patients with multiple sclerosis showed significantly lower normalized Chao1 diversity. Higher frequency in patients than in controls was seen for about five TRBV segments, with TRBV5-6, TRBV5-1 and TRBV20-1 among them.

Germline V gene lookup returns CDR1 DFQATT and CDR2 SNEGSKA (reference sequence). This CDR3 has 14 residues. J was trimmed by 5 bases and V by 0 bases; bases with no gene match: 7. This clonotype was found a few times. Its antigen remains unknown. Presence of unique molecular identifiers characterized the TCR beta cDNA libraries. T cells numbering about 0.95 to 10 million yielded roughly 0.5 million cDNA molecules. TCRdb re-analysed the PCR reads in MiXCR, keeping a single row per CDR3 protein. Of 430,000 or so distinct CDR3 sequences in the sample, 35% to 45% were seen once. The TCR was taken from a girl aged 2 to 10 with multiple sclerosis. This rearrangement joins TRBV20-1 to TRBJ2-7, with 7 bases aligning to TRBD1. The sample was blood. The CDR3 loop reads CSARDPQGSHEQYF. In nucleotides, the CDR3 is TGCAGTGCTAGAGATCCACAGGGGAGCCACGAGCAGTACTTC.